This TCR beta chain originates from a study of shared clonotypes between healthy human individuals. Study-level information: There were three CD4 naive, three CD4 memory, two CD8 naive and one CD8 memory plates per donor.

The CDR3 sequence is 13 residues long. Trimming pared 10 bases from V and 4 bases from J, leaving 17 bases between. The germline gives CDR1 WNHNN, CDR2 SYGVQD (reference sequence). The assay used deep level. Some clones are missing from TCRdb's copy, which holds only in-frame ones; the method was immunoSEQ multiplex PCR. The sample has more than 2,000,000 clones, approximately 95% seen once. Donors had no recently reported acute infections or vaccinations and were HIV-negative. Splitting the CD4+ cells yielded a CD45RA+ naive subset and a CD45RA-negative memory subset. This chain joins TRBV10-1 and TRBJ2-7, with D perhaps TRBD1 (6 bases). The sample consisted of naive CD4+ T cells from PBMCs. Subset specified: CD45RA+ positively selected. This receptor was taken from a man aged 18 to 29 in good health. Some clones in this sample may be carry-over from other donors' samples. CDR3 sequence (DNA): TGCGCCACAGAAACCAGGACAGAGTACGAGCAGTACTTC. Protein product: CATETRTEYEQYF.